This is a list of T cell receptor beta chains from one sample in a study of blood T cell repertoires in COVID-19. Sequencing was performed with immunoSEQ multiplex PCR; in TCRdb, only in-frame clones are kept and a portion is missing. The data hold some 240,000 clones, with almost 90% observed a single time. The sequenced sample was peripheral blood. The receptor source for this set is a woman aged 60 to 75 with COVID-19, enrolled during active disease. Both conserved end residues are part of each CDR3. Fields, in order: clone size, J gene, D gene, V gene, CDR3 DNA, CDR3 protein. D genes are given only for firm matches. Clone sizes are given selectively: once, few, many, or a class where the clone is expanded.

>once|TRBJ1-1|TRBD1|TRBV18
TGTGCCAGCTCACCGGGACAGTCGACCGAAGCTTTCTTT
CASSPGQSTEAFF
>-|TRBJ2-4|-|TRBV2
TGTGCCAGCAATTACCAGACAGGTCTAAACATTCAGTACTTC
CASNYQTGLNIQYF
>-|TRBJ1-3|-|TRBV5-1
TGCGCCAGCAGCTTGGCCGGAGGGACCGGAAACACCATATATTTT
CASSLAGGTGNTIYF
>-|TRBJ2-7|-|TRBV2
TGTGCCAGCAGTGAATCGGGATACGAGCAGTACTTC
CASSESGYEQYF
>once|TRBJ2-1|-|TRBV19
TGTGCCAGTAGTATGACGGGGTCTAATTCCTACAATGAGCAGTTCTTC
CASSMTGSNSYNEQFF
>-|TRBJ2-5|-|TRBV25-1
TGTGCCAGCCGCCAGCCGGGGAGCCAAGAGACCCAGTACTTC
CASRQPGSQETQYF
>few|TRBJ1-1|-|TRBV5-6
TGTGCCAGCAGCCCACTAGGTAGGAACACTGAAGCTTTCTTT
CASSPLGRNTEAFF
>-|TRBJ2-7|TRBD1|TRBV6-6
TGTGCCAGCAGGGGACAGGGGGCCTACTACGAGCAGTACTTC
CASRGQGAYYEQYF
>-|TRBJ1-5|-|TRBV2
TGTGCCAGCAGTGTTGCCCAGGAAGTCAATCAGCCCCAGCATTTT
CASSVAQEVNQPQHF
>-|TRBJ1-6|-|TRBV9
TGTGCCAGCAGCGTTGGAGGGAGTCTTAATTCACCCCTCCACTTT
CASSVGGSLNSPLHF
>-|TRBJ1-1|TRBD1|TRBV4-3
TGCGCCAGCAGCCAACGCGGACAGGGATTTGAAGCTTTCTTT
CASSQRGQGFEAFF
>-|TRBJ1-1|-|TRBV6-6
TGTGCCACACAGAGGAACACTGAAGCTTTCTTT
CATQRNTEAFF
>-|TRBJ1-5|-|TRBV7-3
TGTGCCAGCAGCTTAAGAGGGAGCAATCAGCCCCAGCATTTT
CASSLRGSNQPQHF
>once|TRBJ2-1|-|TRBV2
TGTGCCAGCAACCCCCTGGGGGGAACTACCTACAATGAGCAGTTCTTC
CASNPLGGTTYNEQFF
>-|TRBJ1-1|-|TRBV6-2/TRBV6-3
TGTGCCAGCAGTTATAGGGACTACACTGAAGCTTTCTTT
CASSYRDYTEAFF
>-|TRBJ1-2|-|TRBV30
TGTGCCCACGGAGCGGGGGTAGGCTATGGCTACACCTTC
CAHGAGVGYGYTF
>-|TRBJ2-2|-|TRBV27
TGTGCCAGCAGTTTAAGAGGCGGCGGGGAGCTGTTTTTT
CASSLRGGGELFF
>-|TRBJ1-4|-|TRBV4-3
TGCGCCAGCAGCCTAGGACAGTTTAATGAAAAACTGTTTTTT
CASSLGQFNEKLFF
>-|TRBJ1-4|-|TRBV2
TGTGCCAGCAGGGGAAGGGCAGGGCGTGCTGAAAAACTGTTTTTT
CASRGRAGRAEKLFF
>-|TRBJ2-3|-|TRBV6-2/TRBV6-3
TGTGCCAGCAGTGACTTAGCAGTAAGCACAGATACGCAGTATTTT
CASSDLAVSTDTQYF
>-|TRBJ1-1|-|TRBV19
TGTGCCAGTATCCAGGGGAACACTGAAGCTTTCTTT
CASIQGNTEAFF
>few|TRBJ2-1|-|TRBV7-9
TGTGCCAGCAGCTTATACGGATCTAGCGTCTCCTACAATGAGCAGTTCTTC
CASSLYGSSVSYNEQFF
>-|TRBJ1-2|-|TRBV7-9
TGTGCCAGCAGAGCTAGCCAATTCGGCTACACCTTC
CASRASQFGYTF
>-|TRBJ1-1|-|TRBV5-1
TGCGCCAGCAGCTTGGAGCAGGGTTTGACTGAAGCTTTCTTT
CASSLEQGLTEAFF
>-|TRBJ1-2|TRBD1|TRBV18
TGTGCCAGCTCGTCCGGACAGGGGGATGGCTACACCTTC
CASSSGQGDGYTF
>-|TRBJ1-5|-|TRBV10-3
TGTGCCATCAGTGAGTCGGGGGCGGGTGATCAGCCCCAGCATTTT
CAISESGAGDQPQHF
>-|TRBJ2-7|-|TRBV7-9
TGTGCCAGCAGCTTATCCCTTTACGAGCAGTACTTC
CASSLSLYEQYF
>-|TRBJ2-1|TRBD2|TRBV5-1
TGCGCCAGCAGCTTGGGGTCGGGGGGCTCCTACAATGAGCAGTTCTTC
CASSLGSGGSYNEQFF
>-|TRBJ1-5|-|TRBV7-2
TGTGCCAGCAGCTTCTCGAATCAGCCCCAGCATTTT
CASSFSNQPQHF
>-|TRBJ2-3|-|TRBV7-8
TGTGCCAGCAGCTTAGGGGGGACTAGCACAGATACGCAGTATTTT
CASSLGGTSTDTQYF
>-|TRBJ2-7|-|TRBV20-1
TGCAGTGCTAGTCCAGGGTTGTCCTACGAGCAGTACTTC
CSASPGLSYEQYF
>-|TRBJ1-1|-|TRBV4-2
TGTGCCAGCGAGCAGGGGCCGAACACTGAAGCTTTCTTT
CASEQGPNTEAFF
>-|TRBJ1-6|-|TRBV4-3
TGCGCCAGCAGCCAAGTTCAAACAGGGAGATCACCCCTCCACTTT
CASSQVQTGRSPLHF
>-|TRBJ1-2|-|TRBV7-8
TGTGCCAGCAGCTTAGCGGGACTCGAAGGATCGGGCTACACCTTC
CASSLAGLEGSGYTF
>-|TRBJ2-6|TRBD1|TRBV5-4
TGTGCCAGCAGCGAGACAGGGTCTGGGGCCAACGTCCTGACTTTC
CASSETGSGANVLTF
>-|TRBJ2-1|TRBD2|TRBV7-9
TGTGCCAGCACCCCTCGGGGGGATGGGCAGTTCTTC
CASTPRGDGQFF
>once|TRBJ2-7|-|TRBV27
TGTGCCAGCACTCTACGGGGGGCCATGCGGTACGAGCAGTACTTC
CASTLRGAMRYEQYF
>-|TRBJ1-1|-|TRBV5-6
TGTGCCAGCAGCTTGTTGGCCCGGGGCACTGAAGCTTTCTTT
CASSLLARGTEAFF
>-|TRBJ1-2|-|TRBV7-9
TGTGCCAGCAGACGTGACAACGCTAACTATGGCTACACCTTC
CASRRDNANYGYTF
>-|TRBJ1-2|-|TRBV29-1
TGCAGCGTTGGGCAGGGCTATGGCTACACCTTC
CSVGQGYGYTF
>-|TRBJ1-3|-|TRBV18
TGTGCCAGCTCACAGGGGCTTGAAAACACCATATATTTT
CASSQGLENTIYF
>once|TRBJ1-2|TRBD1|TRBV18
TGTGCCAGCTCGCTACTAGGACAGGACTTCTATGGCTACACCTTC
CASSLLGQDFYGYTF
>-|TRBJ1-1|-|TRBV4-3
TGCGCCAGCAGCCAAGATGGGGGGGGGAACACTGAAGCTTTCTTT
CASSQDGGGNTEAFF
>-|TRBJ2-7|-|TRBV28
TGTGCCAGCAGTTCACCCCGGACAGTACACTACGAGCAGTACTTC
CASSSPRTVHYEQYF
>-|TRBJ1-1|-|TRBV25-1
TGTGCCAGCAGTAACAGGGCTATGAACACTGAAGCTTTCTTT
CASSNRAMNTEAFF
>-|TRBJ2-3|-|TRBV19
TGTGCCAGTAGTAGTGGGGGGGGGCGGAGCACAGATACGCAGTATTTT
CASSSGGGRSTDTQYF
>-|TRBJ2-6|-|TRBV4-2
TGTGCCAGCAGCCAAGATATTCCGGGGAGCAACTCTGGGGCCAACGTCCTGACTTTC
CASSQDIPGSNSGANVLTF
>-|TRBJ1-2|-|TRBV9
TGTGCCAGCAGCGTAGATCGGCAACAGGGTAACTATGGCTACACCTTC
CASSVDRQQGNYGYTF
>-|TRBJ1-2|-|TRBV18
TGTGCCAGCTCAGCGGCAGGGGTGTCCCCCTATGGCTACACCTTC
CASSAAGVSPYGYTF
>-|TRBJ2-3|-|TRBV20-1
TGCAGTGCTAGTTTCAAGCGGGGCACAGATACGCAGTATTTT
CSASFKRGTDTQYF